Below, 29 T cell receptor beta chains from the same sample are listed, as sequenced in a study of neoadjuvant anti-PD-1 for oral cavity cancer. The table came from immunoSEQ multiplex PCR; TCRdb's copy has only in-frame clones and leaves some out. This sample yields about 14,000 clones, of which less than 85% are seen a single time; roughly 2% belongs to the top ten. Sample: PBMCs, taken before nivolumab (anti-PD-1) treatment. The receptors were gathered from a person between 35 and 79 years old with oral cavity squamous cell carcinoma.

The chain is built from TRBV7-8 and TRBJ2-1, with 7 nucleotides matching TRBD2. Trimming at V came to 5 bases and at J to 8 bases, leaving 6 bases not matched to a gene. This CDR3 region has 13 residues. CDR1 is SGHVS and CDR2 is FQNEAQ in the germline V gene. The CDR3, as DNA: TGTGCCAGCAGCACCGGGACTAATGATGAGCAGTTCTTC. Translated, it gives CASSTGTNDEQFF.

The rearrangement joins TRBV11-2 to TRBJ2-7, with a tentative D call TRBD2 (5 bases). Trimming removed 2 bases at V and 2 bases at J, with 10 bases between. Germline loops: CDR1 SGHAT, CDR2 FQNNGV. The CDR3 is made up of 14 amino acids. Written as DNA, the CDR3 is TGTGCCAGCAGCTTACAACGGGGAGCCTACGAGCAGTACTTC. It translates to CASSLQRGAYEQYF.

The chain carries TRBV6-6 and TRBJ1-5, with 7 bases lining up with TRBD1. The J segment lost 2 bases and the V segment lost 6 bases, leaving 10 bases of the junction unmatched. The germline CDR1 and CDR2 sequences are MNHNY and SVGAGI (reference sequence). There are 16 residues in the CDR3. The CDR3 DNA reads TGTGCCAGCAGCCAACTAGGGGGCGCCGGCAATCAGCCCCAGCATTTT. Translating gives CASSQLGGAGNQPQHF.

This chain connects TRBV28 to TRBJ2-7; D uncertain. Per the germline V gene, CDR1 is MDHEN and CDR2 is SYDVKM. The CDR3 has 13 amino acids. The V and J ends lost 6 bases and 3 bases respectively, with 12 bases between them. Here the CDR3 reads CASRRGSYYEQYF. CDR3 DNA: TGTGCCAGCAGACGCGGATCATACTACGAGCAGTACTTC. Combining the CDR3 with reference TRBV28 and TRBJ2-7 gives the whole variable domain DVKVTQSSRYLVKRTGEKVFLECVQDMDHENMFWYRQDPGLGLRLIYFSYDVKMKEKGDIPEGYSVSREKKERFSLILESASTNQTSMYLCASRRGSYYEQYFGPGTRLTVT.

This clone has only a few counts. The chain uses TRBV27 and TRBJ2-7, with a possible D match to TRBD2 (6 bases). The germline V and J ends were trimmed by 5 bases and 8 bases, with 13 bases remaining between them. The CDR3 is 12 amino acids. Germline V gene lookup returns CDR1 MNHEY and CDR2 SMNVEV (reference sequence). DNA for the CDR3: TGTGCCAGCAGTCCCCCCGCGGGAAAGCAGTACTTC. Its protein is CASSPPAGKQYF.

This chain uses TRBV5-6 with TRBJ1-6; TRBD1 matches at 7 bases. Germline CDR1 reads SGHDT; CDR2 reads YYEEEE. This CDR3 has 15 amino acids. V shed 3 bases, J shed 5 bases, and the junction held 5 bases outside the gene matches. CDR3 in amino acids: CASSSGTANNSPLHF. The CDR3 DNA sequence: TGTGCCAGCAGCTCGGGGACAGCCAATAATTCACCCCTCCACTTT.

About this clone itself: At one end, the junction sequence differs from germline, possibly due to a read error. J is TRBJ2-3 and V is TRBV30; D may be TRBD1 (7 bases). Germline V gives CDR1 GTSNPN, CDR2 SVGIG (reference sequence). The CDR3 runs to 12 residues. The CDR3 region has the DNA TGTGCCTGGACTTCGGCAGGGGGGCGCTTAAATTTT. Encoded protein: CAWTSAGGRLNF.

The V and J genes are TRBV1 and TRBJ1-2; the D segment call TRBD1 is taken from the table without a DNA check. TRBV1 is marked as a pseudogene. This CDR3 contains 14 residues. The CDR3 here is CTSSHLQGKYGYTF. CDR3 in DNA: TGCACCAGCAGCCACTTACAGGGGAAGTATGGCTACACCTTC.

This clone was detected a few times. The genes are TRBV5-8 and TRBJ1-5, with 7 positions matching TRBD1. The trim removed 4 bases at V and 3 bases at J, leaving 4 bases unmatched. There are 14 residues in the CDR3. Germline-derived CDR1 and CDR2 are SGHTS and YDEGEE. In DNA form, the CDR3 reads TGTGCCAGCAGCCCCGACAGGGCCAATCAGCCCCAGCATTTT. As protein: CASSPDRANQPQHF.

This chain uses TRBV7-7 with TRBJ2-1; a possible D gene is TRBD1 (6 bases). The CDR3 spans 15 residues. Germline V CDR1 and CDR2: SSHAT, FNYEAQ (reference sequence). V was trimmed by 5 bases and J by 4 bases, leaving 15 bases between them. CDR3 DNA sequence: TGTGCCAGCAGCCTGGACAGTGGGGTGTACAATGAGCAGTTCTTC. Encoded protein: CASSLDSGVYNEQFF.

In this sample, this clone turned up a few times. The chain has TRBV10-2 and TRBJ1-3; possibly TRBD1 for D (6 bases). The CDR3 has 14 residues. CDR1 WSHSY and CDR2 SAAADI come from the germline V gene. With 8 bases removed from V and 2 bases from J, the gap between germline ends came to 13 bases. Here the CDR3 reads CASGLGGTGNTIYF. The CDR3 nucleotides are TGCGCCAGCGGTCTAGGGGGGACTGGAAACACCATATATTTT.

The chain uses TRBV5-1 and TRBJ2-6, with D perhaps matching TRBD2 (6 bases). The CDR3 extends over 15 amino acids. Trimming pared 9 bases from V and 0 bases from J, leaving 13 bases between. Germline V lookup: CDR1 SGHRS, CDR2 YFSETQ. CDR3 amino acids: CATGEMASGANVLTF. CDR3 coding DNA: TGCGCCACGGGGGAGATGGCCTCTGGGGCCAACGTCCTGACTTTC. The full variable domain, completed using reference TRBV5-1 and TRBJ2-6, is KAGVTQTPRYLIKTRGQQVTLSCSPISGHRSVSWYQQTPGQGLQFLFEYFSETQRNKGNFPGRFSGRQFSNSRSEMNVSTLELGDSALYLCATGEMASGANVLTFGAGSRLTVL.

The gene calls are TRBV6-1 and TRBJ1-5; unclear D gene. V dropped 3 bases and J dropped 7 bases, with 10 bases sitting between them. CDR1 and CDR2 from the germline V gene are MNHNS and SASEGT. CDR3 length: 13 residues. The CDR3 is CASSDGSRQPQHF. CDR3 coding DNA: TGTGCCAGCAGTGACGGATCGCGCCAGCCCCAGCATTTT.

The CDR3 loop reads CASSGGFSQRVYEQYF. DNA of the CDR3: TGTGCCAGCAGTGGGGGGTTTTCCCAGAGGGTCTACGAGCAGTACTTC. This chain connects TRBV2 to TRBJ2-7; the D gene could be TRBD1 or TRBD2 (5 bases each). The V gene's germline CDR1 is SNHLY and CDR2 FYNNEI. The CDR3 covers 16 residues. V was shortened by 4 bases and J by 3 bases, with 19 bases between the two germline ends.

A few counts support this clone. The chain has TRBV30 and TRBJ1-1; D gene unclear. Germline V gives CDR1 GTSNPN, CDR2 SVGIG (reference sequence). Trimming shortened V by 2 bases and J by 2 bases, and 9 bases separated the two germline ends. The CDR3 consists of 13 residues. For the CDR3, the DNA is TGTGCCTGGAGTCTAGGGAGAAACACTGAAGCTTTCTTT. It yields the protein CAWSLGRNTEAFF.

The chain links TRBV29-1 to TRBJ1-1; D remains unclear. The germline V gene has CDR1 SQVTM and CDR2 ANQGSEA. The CDR3 totals 13 residues. Trimming removed 3 bases from V and 0 bases from J, with 8 bases in between. CDR3 protein: CSVDSGLNTEAFF. CDR3 sequence (DNA): TGCAGCGTTGATTCGGGCTTGAACACTGAAGCTTTCTTT.

The chain recombines TRBV19 with TRBJ2-1; D gene ambiguous. Per germline, CDR1 LNHDA and CDR2 SQIVND (reference sequence). V lost 1 base, J lost 2 bases, and 12 bases lay in between. The CDR3 is 16 amino acids. The CDR3 bases are TGTGCCAGTAGTATAGCCCAATCTCCCCCCTACAATGAGCAGTTCTTC. Its translation is CASSIAQSPPYNEQFF.

The chain is built from TRBV10-1 and TRBJ1-6, with a tentative D call TRBD1 (5 bases). V lost 0 bases to trimming and J lost 7 bases, with 10 bases between them. The germline V gene encodes CDR1 WNHNN and CDR2 SYGVQD (reference sequence). This CDR3 comprises 15 residues. The CDR3, as DNA: TGCGCCAGCAGTGAGTCGGGGAAGGGGAATTCACCCCTCCACTTT. Translated: CASSESGKGNSPLHF.

CDR3 nucleotides: TGTGCCAGCAGCCAATCGAGTCCCATCACAGATACGCAGTATTTT. Amino acid sequence: CASSQSSPITDTQYF. This sequence joins TRBV14 and TRBJ2-3; unclear D gene. The germline V and J ends were trimmed by 2 bases and 2 bases, with 11 bases remaining between them. The CDR3 spans 15 residues. Germline loops: CDR1 SGHDN, CDR2 FVKESK.

This sequence joins TRBV9 and TRBJ1-1, with D maybe TRBD1 (6 bases). The V and J ends lost 0 bases and 5 bases respectively, with 8 bases between them. Germline CDR1 reads SGDLS; CDR2 reads YYNGEE. CDR3 length: 13 residues. The CDR3: CASSVAQGTEAFF. The DNA for the CDR3 is TGTGCCAGCAGCGTAGCTCAGGGGACTGAAGCTTTCTTT.

This clone was seen only a few times. The chain carries TRBV7-9 and TRBJ2-3; D is perhaps TRBD1 (6 bases). V gave up 1 base and J gave up 7 bases, with 15 bases separating them. The length of the CDR3 is 15 residues. Germline-derived CDR1 and CDR2 are SEHNR and FQNEAQ (reference sequence). The CDR3 region is CASSLVEGGVNTQYF. The DNA for the CDR3 is TGTGCCAGCAGCTTAGTAGAAGGGGGTGTTAATACGCAGTATTTT.

The V call is TRBV29-1, the J call TRBJ1-5; a weak D match, TRBD1 (5 bases). Germline CDR1 is SQVTM and CDR2 is ANQGSEA. The V end was cut by 4 bases, the J end by 4 bases, with 11 bases between. The CDR3 loop spans 13 amino acids. CDR3 sequence: CSVVTGGNQPQHF. CDR3 coding DNA: TGCAGCGTTGTTACAGGAGGAAATCAGCCCCAGCATTTT.

V and J are TRBV15 and TRBJ1-3; D unresolved. Germline CDR1 LNHNV, CDR2 YYDKDF (reference sequence). The CDR3 has 12 amino acids. V lost 5 bases and J 8 bases, leaving 10 bases between the germline ends. The CDR3 DNA is TGTGCCACCAGCCCGTTGGGAGACACCATATATTTT. Translating it yields CATSPLGDTIYF.

The chain has TRBV5-1 and TRBJ1-3; 7 bases align to TRBD1. CDR3 length: 15 amino acids. Germline V gene data show CDR1 as SGHRS and CDR2 as YFSETQ. J gave up 2 bases and V 7 bases, and 9 bases lay outside the gene matches. CDR3 amino acids: CASHPGGGTGNTIYF. CDR3 sequence (DNA): TGCGCCAGCCACCCAGGGGGGGGAACTGGAAACACCATATATTTT. The full variable domain, completed using reference TRBV5-1 and TRBJ1-3, is KAGVTQTPRYLIKTRGQQVTLSCSPISGHRSVSWYQQTPGQGLQFLFEYFSETQRNKGNFPGRFSGRQFSNSRSEMNVSTLELGDSALYLCASHPGGGTGNTIYFGEGSWLTVV.

This chain connects TRBV5-1 to TRBJ2-3; D might be TRBD2 (6 bases). The germline gives CDR1 SGHRS, CDR2 YFSETQ. CDR3 length: 16 amino acids. V dropped 5 bases and J dropped 1 base, with 17 bases sitting between them. CDR3 sequence reads: CASRSTLGLGTDTQYF. CDR3 in DNA: TGCGCCAGCAGATCTACTTTGGGACTTGGCACAGATACGCAGTATTTT.

The chain joins TRBV27 to TRBJ2-7; 15 nucleotides align to TRBD2. The CDR3 sequence is 17 residues long. The trim removed 5 bases at V and 1 base at J, leaving 6 bases unmatched. Germline V gene lookup returns CDR1 MNHEY and CDR2 SMNVEV (reference sequence). CDR3 nucleotide sequence: TGTGCCAGCAGTCGCCTTGGACTAGCGGGAGGGTCCTACGAGCAGTACTTC. This codes for CASSRLGLAGGSYEQYF.

The gene calls are TRBV6-5 and TRBJ1-3; no definite D call. The ends were cut back, 0 bases at V and 0 bases at J, with 9 bases in the middle. Looked up from germline, CDR1 is MNHEY and CDR2 is SVGAGI. The CDR3 length is 16 residues. The CDR3, as DNA: TGTGCCAGCAGTTACTCAGGAGGAATCTCTGGAAACACCATATATTTT. It encodes CASSYSGGISGNTIYF.

The V gene is TRBV10-1, the J gene TRBJ2-1, with 12 bases identical to TRBD2. From germline, CDR1 is WNHNN and CDR2 SYGVQD (reference sequence). The CDR3 sequence is 14 residues long. The J segment lost 4 bases and the V segment lost 6 bases, leaving 1 base of the junction unmatched. CDR3 residues: CASSGTSGYNEQFF. CDR3 nucleotide sequence: TGCGCCAGCAGCGGGACTAGCGGGTACAATGAGCAGTTCTTC.

This clone was seen just once. The V gene is TRBV6-4, the J gene TRBJ1-1; D possibly corresponds to TRBD1 (5 bases). Trimming shortened V by 0 bases and J by 7 bases, and 21 bases separated the two germline ends. Germline-derived CDR1 and CDR2 are MRHNA and SNTAGT. The CDR3 totals 17 residues. The CDR3 spells CASSDSGLGHRTGEAFF. The CDR3 nucleotides read TGTGCCAGCAGTGACTCGGGACTCGGACACAGAACAGGTGAAGCTTTCTTT.